The rows below give T cell receptor beta chains drawn from one sample of a study of blood T cell repertoires in COVID-19. The assay was immunoSEQ multiplex PCR, and TCRdb's table has in-frame clones only and misses some. Counted here are approximately 250,000 clones, approximately 80% occurring once; the ten biggest clones make up around 7.2%. The sequencing input was peripheral blood. All receptors come from a woman between 45 and 65 years old with acute or convalescent COVID-19. The CDR3 runs from the conserved cysteine through the conserved F or W. D genes are given only for firm matches. For some rows the clone size is stated as once, few or many, or as a class when expanded; others skip it.

v_gene,abundance,j_gene,d_gene,CDR3aa,CDR3nt
TRBV5-1,.,TRBJ1-3,.,CASSFDGSSGNTIYF,TGCGCCAGCAGCTTCGACGGGAGCTCTGGAAACACCATATATTTT
TRBV21-1,.,TRBJ1-5,.,CASSKTQPVDRVYQPQHF,TGTGCCAGCAGCAAAACCCAACCCGTCGACAGGGTCTATCAGCCCCAGCATTTT
TRBV7-9,.,TRBJ2-2,.,CASSATNTGELFF,TGTGCCAGCAGCGCTACGAACACCGGGGAGCTGTTTTTT
TRBV27,.,TRBJ2-7,TRBD1,CASSLKGSDRTYTYEQYF,TGTGCCAGCAGTTTAAAGGGCTCGGACAGGACTTATACCTACGAGCAGTACTTC
TRBV19,once,TRBJ2-1,.,CASRRGLEKEEQFF,TGTGCCAGTAGGAGGGGACTGGAAAAAGAGGAGCAGTTCTTC
TRBV10-3,once,TRBJ2-7,TRBD1,CAISETKGSGGQGYEQYF,TGTGCCATCAGTGAGACCAAAGGATCCGGGGGACAGGGCTACGAGCAGTACTTC
TRBV5-4,.,TRBJ2-7,.,CASSLSRDEQYF,TGTGCCAGCAGCTTGTCCAGGGACGAGCAGTACTTC
TRBV5-6,few,TRBJ2-2,TRBD2,CASSPGTRFTGELFF,TGTGCCAGCAGCCCTGGGACTAGATTTACCGGGGAGCTGTTTTTT
TRBV4-3,.,TRBJ2-3,TRBD1,CASSQVGETGIADTQYF,TGCGCCAGCAGCCAAGTGGGGGAGACAGGGATAGCAGATACGCAGTATTTT
TRBV28,once,TRBJ1-5,.,CASSLRDQPQHF,TGTGCCAGCAGTTTGAGGGATCAGCCCCAGCATTTT
TRBV7-2,.,TRBJ2-1,TRBD2,CASSLRPAGGWNEQFF,TGTGCCAGCAGCTTAAGACCAGCGGGAGGTTGGAATGAGCAGTTCTTC
TRBV5-5,.,TRBJ2-7,TRBD2,CASSLLAGASGEQYF,TGTGCCAGCAGCTTGCTAGCGGGAGCTTCGGGCGAGCAGTACTTC
TRBV5-6,.,TRBJ1-1,.,CARTYRAGTEAFF,TGTGCCAGGACTTACAGGGCCGGCACTGAAGCTTTCTTT
TRBV5-1,.,TRBJ1-2,TRBD1,CASSRRQGRLEGYTF,TGCGCCAGCAGCCGCCGACAGGGAAGACTGGAGGGCTACACCTTC
TRBV30,.,TRBJ1-6,.,CAWSVAEFNSPLHF,TGTGCCTGGAGTGTGGCAGAATTTAATTCACCCCTCCACTTT
TRBV2,.,TRBJ1-1,.,CASSDRGRNTEAFF,TGTGCCAGCAGTGATCGGGGGAGGAACACTGAAGCTTTCTTT
TRBV9,.,TRBJ2-7,TRBD2,CASSTRLAGVEQYF,TGTGCCAGCAGCACCCGACTAGCGGGAGTCGAGCAGTACTTC
TRBV2,.,TRBJ1-2,.,CASSDRFLDGYTF,TGTGCCAGCAGTGACAGGTTTTTGGATGGCTACACCTTC
TRBV6-2/TRBV6-3,.,TRBJ1-1,.,CASSYGGPPMNTEAFF,TGTGCCAGCAGTTACGGGGGCCCCCCAATGAACACTGAAGCTTTCTTT
TRBV5-1,.,TRBJ2-7,TRBD2,CASSFGGRSYEQYF,TGCGCCAGCAGCTTCGGCGGGAGGAGCTACGAGCAGTACTTC
TRBV6-5,.,TRBJ2-6,.,CASLSPSGANVLTF,TGTGCCAGCCTAAGTCCCTCTGGGGCCAACGTCCTGACTTTC
TRBV19,.,TRBJ1-5,.,CASSIRQAGMSNQPQHF,TGTGCCAGTAGTATAAGGCAGGCGGGGATGAGCAATCAGCCCCAGCATTTT
TRBV2,.,TRBJ2-3,TRBD2,CASSAGPGLEADTQYF,TGTGCCAGCAGTGCAGGACCGGGACTAGAGGCAGATACGCAGTATTTT
TRBV30,.,TRBJ2-7,.,CAWSRQGHYEQYF,TGTGCCTGGTCTAGGCAGGGTCACTACGAGCAGTACTTC
TRBV19,once,TRBJ1-2,TRBD1,CASSPGTGGYGYTF,TGTGCCAGTAGTCCTGGGACAGGGGGCTATGGCTACACCTTC
TRBV29-1,.,TRBJ2-7,TRBD2,CSVAPGGAYEQYF,TGCAGCGTTGCCCCCGGGGGGGCGTACGAGCAGTACTTC
TRBV6-6,.,TRBJ2-7,TRBD1,CASRPQLGQSYEQYF,TGTGCCAGCAGACCACAGTTGGGACAGTCCTACGAGCAGTACTTC
TRBV21-1,.,TRBJ1-6,.,CASSKGQGDSPLHF,TGTGCCAGCAGCAAAGGACAGGGGGATTCACCCCTCCACTTT
TRBV7-2,few,TRBJ1-1,TRBD1,CASGRTGGNTEAFF,TGTGCCAGCGGGCGCACAGGGGGGAACACTGAAGCTTTCTTT
TRBV19,.,TRBJ1-2,.,CASRILRANYGYTF,TGTGCCAGTAGGATACTCAGGGCTAACTATGGCTACACCTTC
TRBV18,.,TRBJ2-1,TRBD2,CASSLAGGDNEQFF,TGTGCCAGCTCCCTAGCGGGAGGGGACAATGAGCAGTTCTTC
TRBV5-4,.,TRBJ2-7,.,CASSLNTGSYEQYF,TGTGCCAGCAGCTTGAACACAGGGTCCTACGAGCAGTACTTC
TRBV6-4,once,TRBJ2-4,TRBD1,CASSNGQGLDIQYF,TGTGCCAGCAGTAATGGACAGGGTTTAGACATTCAGTACTTC
TRBV19,.,TRBJ1-2,.,CASSPTGSALGYTF,TGTGCCAGTAGCCCGACAGGATCAGCGCTTGGCTACACCTTC
TRBV27,.,TRBJ2-7,TRBD1,CASSRPGQGSYEQYF,TGTGCCAGCAGTCGACCGGGACAGGGCTCCTACGAGCAGTACTTC
TRBV18,.,TRBJ2-7,TRBD1,CASSPVDRGSYEQYF,TGTGCCAGCTCACCAGTGGACAGGGGTTCCTACGAGCAGTACTTC
TRBV4-1,.,TRBJ2-7,TRBD1,CASSPTGVGSYEQYF,TGCGCCAGCAGCCCGACAGGGGTCGGGTCCTACGAGCAGTACTTC
TRBV7-3,.,TRBJ2-2,TRBD1,CASSLTPSRGRGWNTGELFF,TGTGCCAGCAGCTTAACACCCTCGAGGGGGCGAGGGTGGAACACCGGGGAGCTGTTTTTT
TRBV5-6,.,TRBJ1-2,TRBD1,CASSLSGGVRGYTF,TGTGCCAGCAGCTTATCAGGGGGCGTACGGGGCTACACCTTC
TRBV12-3/TRBV12-4,few,TRBJ2-2,TRBD2,CASRAGTGELFF,TGTGCCAGCAGAGCGGGAACCGGGGAGCTGTTTTTT
TRBV7-2,.,TRBJ1-2,TRBD1,CASSLGTGVGYGYTF,TGTGCCAGCAGCTTAGGGACAGGAGTAGGCTATGGCTACACCTTC
TRBV11-2,.,TRBJ1-2,.,CASSLATANYGYTF,TGTGCCAGCAGCTTAGCCACAGCTAACTATGGCTACACCTTC
TRBV7-9,.,TRBJ1-3,.,CASSLGGSRNTIYF,TGTGCCAGCAGCTTGGGGGGAAGCAGGAACACCATATATTTT